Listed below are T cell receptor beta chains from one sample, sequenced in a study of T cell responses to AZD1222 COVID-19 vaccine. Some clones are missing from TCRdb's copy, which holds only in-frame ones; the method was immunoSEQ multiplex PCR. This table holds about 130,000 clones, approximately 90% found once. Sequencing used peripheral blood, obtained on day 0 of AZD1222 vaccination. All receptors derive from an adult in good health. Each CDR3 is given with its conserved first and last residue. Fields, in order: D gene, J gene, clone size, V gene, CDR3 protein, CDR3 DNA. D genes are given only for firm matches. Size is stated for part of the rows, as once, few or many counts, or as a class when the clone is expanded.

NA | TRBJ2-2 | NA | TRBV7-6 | CASSLGANTGELFF | TGTGCCAGCAGCTTAGGAGCGAACACCGGGGAGCTGTTTTTT
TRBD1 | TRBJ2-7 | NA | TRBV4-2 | CASRPVRDSYEQYF | TGTGCCAGCAGGCCTGTCCGGGACAGCTACGAGCAGTACTTC
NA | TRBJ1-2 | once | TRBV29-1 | CSVEDRSPRDKGYTF | TGCAGCGTTGAAGATCGGTCCCCAAGGGATAAGGGTTACACCTTC
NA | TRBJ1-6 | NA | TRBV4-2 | CASSQDHAGAISGVSSPLHF | TGTGCCAGCAGCCAAGATCACGCAGGGGCAATCTCAGGAGTTAGTTCACCCCTCCACTTT
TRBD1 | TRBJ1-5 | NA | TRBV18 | CASSGAGTGKQPQHF | TGTGCCAGCTCAGGCGCCGGGACAGGGAAGCAGCCCCAGCATTTT
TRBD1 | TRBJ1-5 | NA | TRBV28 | CASSLKDRGSNQPQHF | TGTGCCAGCAGTTTAAAGGACAGGGGTTCCAATCAGCCCCAGCATTTT
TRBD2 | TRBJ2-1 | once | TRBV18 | CASSPRAGERESYNEQFF | TGTGCCAGCTCACCAAGGGCGGGGGAGCGGGAATCCTACAATGAGCAGTTCTTC
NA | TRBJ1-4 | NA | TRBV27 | CAIQGASTNEKLFF | TGTGCCATCCAAGGGGCTTCAACTAATGAAAAACTGTTTTTT
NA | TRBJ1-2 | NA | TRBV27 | CASSLSRGARDGYTF | TGTGCCAGCAGTTTATCGAGAGGGGCGCGGGATGGCTACACCTTC
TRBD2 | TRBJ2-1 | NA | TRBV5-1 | CASSLRGTSGATWYNEQFF | TGCGCCAGCAGCTTGCGGGGGACTAGCGGGGCCACCTGGTACAATGAGCAGTTCTTC
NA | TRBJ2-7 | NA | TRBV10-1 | CASSDGMLYEQYF | TGCGCCAGTTCGGACGGTATGCTCTACGAGCAGTACTTC
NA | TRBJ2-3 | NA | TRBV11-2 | CASSFTSGPDTQYF | TGTGCCAGCAGCTTTACTAGTGGACCCGATACGCAGTATTTT
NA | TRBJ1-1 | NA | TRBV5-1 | CASTTGEPTEAFF | TGCGCCAGCACGACCGGCGAACCAACTGAAGCTTTCTTT
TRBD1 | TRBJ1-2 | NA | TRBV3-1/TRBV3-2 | CASSQMNRGRIEGYTF | TGTGCCAGCAGCCAGATGAACAGGGGGCGTATCGAGGGCTACACCTTC
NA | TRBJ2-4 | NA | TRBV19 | CASMDTRVGTKNIQYF | TGTGCCTCCATGGATACGAGGGTCGGCACCAAAAACATTCAGTACTTC
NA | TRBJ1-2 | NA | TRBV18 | CASSNINRVNYGYTF | TGTGCCAGCTCAAATATAAACAGGGTGAACTATGGCTACACCTTC
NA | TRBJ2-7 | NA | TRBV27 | CASRRQDEQYF | TGTGCCAGCCGCCGTCAGGACGAGCAGTACTTC
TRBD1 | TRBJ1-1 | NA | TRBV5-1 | CASSSGGTANTEAFF | TGCGCCAGCAGCTCTGGGGGGACAGCGAACACTGAAGCTTTCTTT
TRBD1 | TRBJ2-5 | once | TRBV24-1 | CATSDGGQGDVETQYF | TGTGCCACCAGTGATGGGGGACAGGGGGACGTGGAGACCCAGTACTTC
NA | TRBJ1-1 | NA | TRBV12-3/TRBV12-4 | CASSMGRREAFF | TGTGCCAGCAGTATGGGGCGGAGAGAAGCTTTCTTT
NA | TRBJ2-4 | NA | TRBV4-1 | CASSQPLQGNIQYF | TGCGCCAGCAGCCAACCGTTACAGGGAAACATTCAGTACTTC
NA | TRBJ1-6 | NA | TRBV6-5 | CASSREINSPLHF | TGTGCCAGCAGTCGGGAGATTAATTCACCCCTCCACTTT
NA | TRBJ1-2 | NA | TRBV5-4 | CASSVRREGSGYTF | TGTGCCAGCAGCGTACGCAGGGAGGGCTCTGGCTACACCTTC
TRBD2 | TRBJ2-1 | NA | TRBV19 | CASSIGSGSVNEQFF | TGTGCCAGTAGTATAGGTAGCGGGAGCGTCAATGAGCAGTTCTTC
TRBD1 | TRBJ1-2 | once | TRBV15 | CATSGAGTGEGGYTF | TGTGCCACCAGCGGAGCCGGGACAGGGGAAGGAGGCTACACCTTC
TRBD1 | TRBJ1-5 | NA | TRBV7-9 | CASSPGTVNQPQHF | TGTGCCAGCAGCCCCGGGACAGTCAATCAGCCCCAGCATTTT
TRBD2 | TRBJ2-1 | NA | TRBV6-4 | CASSELAGGYNEQFF | TGTGCCAGCTCAGAACTAGCGGGGGGGTACAATGAGCAGTTCTTC
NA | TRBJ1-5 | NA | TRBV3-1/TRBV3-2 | CASSQDGVSNQPQHF | TGTGCCAGCAGCCAAGATGGCGTTAGCAATCAGCCCCAGCATTTT
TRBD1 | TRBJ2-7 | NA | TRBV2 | CASRGGQGELEQYF | TGTGCCAGCAGGGGGGGACAGGGTGAGCTCGAGCAGTACTTC
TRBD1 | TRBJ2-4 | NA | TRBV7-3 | CASSLEGAAKNIQYF | TGTGCCAGCAGCTTAGAGGGGGCGGCCAAAAACATTCAGTACTTC
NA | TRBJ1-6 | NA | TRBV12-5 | CASAPTTGKDSPLHF | TGTGCTAGTGCCCCCACAACGGGGAAGGACTCACCCCTCCACTTT
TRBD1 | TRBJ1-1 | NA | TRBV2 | CASSTDRATLEAFF | TGTGCCAGCAGTACCGACAGGGCAACCCTTGAAGCTTTCTTT
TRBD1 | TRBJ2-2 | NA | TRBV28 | CASRTGGEGELFF | TGTGCCAGCAGAACAGGGGGCGAAGGGGAGCTGTTTTTT
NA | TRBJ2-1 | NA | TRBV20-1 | CSAEGWNEQFF | TGCAGTGCGGAAGGTTGGAATGAGCAGTTCTTC
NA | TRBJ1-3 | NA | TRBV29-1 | CSVALSSLSSGNTIYF | TGCAGCGTTGCACTCTCCAGCCTAAGCTCTGGAAACACCATATATTTT
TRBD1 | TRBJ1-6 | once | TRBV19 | CASSIAGQGSSNSPLHF | TGTGCCAGTAGTATCGCAGGACAGGGTTCGTCTAATTCACCCCTCCACTTT
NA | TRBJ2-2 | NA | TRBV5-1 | CASSLALWTPEGTGELFF | TGCGCCAGCAGCTTAGCCCTCTGGACCCCCGAGGGGACCGGGGAGCTGTTTTTT
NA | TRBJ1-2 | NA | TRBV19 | CASPVGSGGDGYTF | TGTGCCAGTCCCGTGGGGTCGGGTGGAGATGGCTACACCTTC
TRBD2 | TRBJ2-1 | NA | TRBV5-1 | CASSLVVSGLAFDEQFF | TGCGCCAGCAGCTTGGTGGTATCGGGACTAGCTTTCGATGAGCAGTTCTTC
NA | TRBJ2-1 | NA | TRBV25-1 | CASSEERTPLRYNEQFF | TGTGCCAGCAGTGAGGAAAGGACTCCTCTTCGTTACAATGAGCAGTTCTTC